The rows below give T cell receptor beta chains drawn from one sample of a study of blood T cell repertoires in COVID-19. Sequencing was performed with immunoSEQ multiplex PCR; in TCRdb, only in-frame clones are kept and a portion is missing. The table has approximately 42,000 clones, roughly 74% seen once; the top ten hold roughly 61%. The specimen sequenced was peripheral blood. The receptors were gathered from a man at least 80 years old with acute or convalescent COVID-19. Each CDR3 is given with its conserved first and last residue. A D gene is named only where the DNA matches it firmly. The size entry is marked missing in some rows and otherwise reads once, few, many or a size class.

cdr3_aa j_call clone_size v_call d_call
CASSQGLAREQYF TRBJ2-7 - TRBV5-1 TRBD2
CSVKYRAGEQYF TRBJ2-7 - TRBV29-1 -
CASSSTTGTKPLHF TRBJ1-6 few TRBV28 -
CASSGGGGRGLNTEAFF TRBJ1-1 few TRBV6-1 -
CASSPSPGAGGRNEQFF TRBJ2-1 - TRBV11-2 TRBD2
CASSLGTSGSGETQYF TRBJ2-5 once TRBV4-2 TRBD2
CASSLRTGGTDTQYF TRBJ2-3 few TRBV7-3 -
CAWTQSPSYEQYF TRBJ2-7 - TRBV30 -
CATSRGDRVNSPLHF TRBJ1-6 - TRBV15 TRBD1
CASSLQGFFYNEQFF TRBJ2-1 - TRBV5-6 TRBD1
CASRGQGARGTEAFF TRBJ1-1 many TRBV18 TRBD1
CASSLDREAYEQYF TRBJ2-7 few TRBV6-5 TRBD1
CASSSHGTDTQYF TRBJ2-3 - TRBV7-9 -
CASSTPGQRYHGYTF TRBJ1-2 few TRBV6-5 -
CAALPGQGYGYTF TRBJ1-2 - TRBV10-3 -
CASSLSRTASNQPQHF TRBJ1-5 once TRBV27 -
CASSLRGYEQYF TRBJ2-7 - TRBV12-3/TRBV12-4 -
CASSLRSGIDEQFF TRBJ2-1 few TRBV19 -
CASSARDRLSGNTIYF TRBJ1-3 - TRBV19 TRBD1
CASSLTSPPPYEQYF TRBJ2-7 - TRBV5-1 -
CASSLVRQNTEAFF TRBJ1-1 - TRBV5-1 -
CASSFTGAYEQYF TRBJ2-7 medium-sized TRBV27 TRBD1
CASTDSGIETQYF TRBJ2-5 once TRBV28 -
CASSLDRGPYEQYF TRBJ2-7 few TRBV2 TRBD1
CASVDLGNEQFF TRBJ2-1 - TRBV10-2 -
CASSARGEQYF TRBJ2-7 many TRBV27 -
CASSRNELGELFF TRBJ2-2 few TRBV7-9 -
CASSRGDSQETQYF TRBJ2-5 - TRBV19 TRBD1
CATSDPTSPVNTQYF TRBJ2-3 - TRBV24-1 -
CASSLHPGLAGTEQYF TRBJ2-7 - TRBV7-2 TRBD2
CASSPYLAKEQFF TRBJ2-1 - TRBV7-6 -
CASRTSGRGFYEQYF TRBJ2-7 - TRBV19 -
CASSDLGLAGVWIEQFF TRBJ2-1 - TRBV6-1 TRBD2
CASSLAGVDEQYF TRBJ2-7 - TRBV6-5 TRBD2
CASLAGGTGNTIYF TRBJ1-3 few TRBV19 -
CASSRGVTGELFF TRBJ2-2 - TRBV4-1 -
CASSSQGLKTGELFF TRBJ2-2 - TRBV5-4 -
CASSFGQGADTIYF TRBJ1-3 - TRBV6-6 TRBD1
CAWSLDSSYEQYF TRBJ2-7 few TRBV30 -
CASSFGTRAGLYNEQFF TRBJ2-1 - TRBV7-2 TRBD2
CASSSQTGNSPLHF TRBJ1-6 - TRBV18 TRBD1
CASSQEARGAFAKNIQYF TRBJ2-4 - TRBV3-1/TRBV3-2 -
CASSLGHRVLRNEQFF TRBJ2-1 few TRBV11-2 -
CASSQGAQTLYEQYF TRBJ2-7 - TRBV4-1 TRBD1
CASSSSGGRGTEAFF TRBJ1-1 - TRBV7-2 -